This TCR beta chain was found in a study of CD8+ T cells in alopecia areata. Looking at the study overall: Treatment comprised oral tofacitinib, 5 to 10 mg twice daily, in treated patients. General study findings and limits: Scalp sequencing also captures normal skin's resident alphabeta T cells. Lesional scalp, especially alopecia totalis/universalis, showed higher clonality than normal scalp.

Treatment meaning: oral pan-JAK inhibitor, 5-10 mg twice daily. PBMCs, the starting material, were the source of sorted CD4+ and CD8+ T cells. cDNA prepared by RNA extraction and subsequent reverse transcription served as the template for sequencing. Data came from immunoSEQ multiplex PCR; TCRdb stores just in-frame clones and leaves some out. Of around 86,000 clones listed, about two thirds are singletons. The CDR3 is 14 amino acids. With V trimmed by 3 bases and J by 3 bases, 5 bases remained unmatched. From germline, CDR1 is LNHDA and CDR2 SQIVND (reference sequence). Of note for this clone: Its antigen is not identified.

This sequence originates from a human donor with alopecia areata. The J gene is TRBJ2-7, the V gene TRBV19; 7 bases agree with TRBD2. Material: CD8+ T cells sorted from blood, obtained at approximately week 42, from a patient treated with tofacitinib. In DNA form, the CDR3 reads TGTGCCAGTAGTATGGGGGGGATCGGCTACGAGCAGTACTTC. Protein sequence: CASSMGGIGYEQYF.